The clone carrying this T cell receptor beta chain was seen a few times. The source of the sample is a study of naive and memory T cell subsets. Separate alpha and beta amplification began at the second PCR step. The CDR3 is made up of 16 amino acids. Trimming cost V 6 bases and J 0 bases, with 18 bases left between them. The beta constant-region primer was an equimolar mix of two oligonucleotides covering TRBC1 and TRBC2. TCRdb reprocessed the UMI-ligation and nested PCR reads with MiXCR, giving one entry per CDR3 protein. The table has approximately 85,000 distinct CDR3 sequences, 7% to 8% seen once.

The clonotype originates from a human donor in good health. What was sequenced was central memory CD4+ T cells from blood. The chain recombines TRBV12-3 or TRBV12-4 with TRBJ2-7, with D possibly matching TRBD1 (6 bases). CDR3: CASSLRDTPSSYEQYF. In nucleotides, the CDR3 is TGTGCCAGCAGCCTAAGGGACACCCCCAGCTCCTACGAGCAGTACTTC.